These T cell receptor beta chains were read from a single sample in a study of tumor and adjacent non-tumor tissue in lung cancer. TCRdb independently ran MiXCR on the multiplex PCR reads; one entry per CDR3 protein. The table shows tens of thousands of distinct CDR3 sequences, with approximately 79% occurring only once. The sample taken for sequencing was lung tumor tissue. These receptors all stem from a woman aged 45-65 years with non-small cell lung cancer. The CDR3 runs from the conserved cysteine through the conserved F or W. Fields, in order: V gene, J gene, clone size, D gene, CDR3 DNA, CDR3 protein. A D gene is named only where the DNA matches it firmly. Clone size is stated in some rows and not others, as once, few, many or a class when expanded.

>TRBV6-1|TRBJ1-1|few|NA
TGTGCCAGCAGTGATGGGGGGCACAGCTATGAAGCTTTCTTT
CASSDGGHSYEAFF
>TRBV20-1|TRBJ2-7|NA|NA
TGCAGTGGGGGGGGCACCTACGAGCAAAACTTC
CSGGGTYEQNF
>TRBV10-3|TRBJ2-7|NA|TRBD1
TGTGCCATCAGTGATCCGGGACAGGGGCCTCTGAGCGAGCAGTACTTC
CAISDPGQGPLSEQYF
>TRBV10-3|TRBJ2-5|NA|TRBD2
TGTGCCATCAGTGGCAGCGGGACGGGAGAGATCCAGTACTTC
CAISGSGTGEIQYF
>TRBV6-5|TRBJ1-1|NA|NA
TGTTCCAGCAGTATACAGAGAGACACTGAAGCTTTCTTT
CSSSIQRDTEAFF
>TRBV29-1|TRBJ2-5|NA|NA
TGCAGCGTGGGGCGGATAGTGGTAGAAACCCAGTACTTC
CSVGRIVVETQYF
>TRBV6-5|TRBJ2-5|few|NA
TGTACCAGCAGTCGCGCCTCAGAAACCCAGTACTTC
CTSSRASETQYF
>TRBV28|TRBJ2-7|NA|TRBD1
TGTGCCAGCACTTTTGGGGACAGAGTCTACGAGCAATACTTC
CASTFGDRVYEQYF
>TRBV29-1|TRBJ2-7|NA|TRBD1
TGTAGCGTTATCGGGACAGGGGCCGGGGACTCCTACGGGCAGTACTTC
CSVIGTGAGDSYGQYF
>TRBV29-1|TRBJ2-1|NA|NA
TGCAGCGTTGAACATGTCGGGGGATTAAACTCCAATAAGCAGTTCTTC
CSVEHVGGLNSNKQFF
>TRBV11-3|TRBJ2-7|NA|NA
TGCGCCAGCAGCTTAGCAGGAGGCAATGAGCAGTACTTC
CASSLAGGNEQYF
>TRBV10-3|TRBJ2-3|NA|NA
TGTGCCATCAGTGAGTCGTCGCTCTCCACAGATATTCAGTATTTT
CAISESSLSTDIQYF
>TRBV7-9|TRBJ1-1|once|NA
TGTGCCAACAGCCGGAGGGGGAGTGACACTGAAGCTTTCTTT
CANSRRGSDTEAFF
>TRBV6-2/TRBV6-3|TRBJ1-4|NA|NA
TGTGCCAGCAGCTACGATACGACGGGGGTCGAGGTAATGGAAAGACTCTTTTTT
CASSYDTTGVEVMERLFF
>TRBV7-9|TRBJ1-6|many|NA
TGTGCCAGCAGCTTAAACAGTGACAATTCACCCCTCCACTTT
CASSLNSDNSPLHF
>TRBV4-1|TRBJ1-1|NA|NA
TGCGCCAGCATCCAAGACCAGTACCGATTGAACACTGAGGTTTTCTTT
CASIQDQYRLNTEVFF
>TRBV6-5|TRBJ2-7|NA|NA
TGTGTCAGCAGTTATAGGGCACCAGGAGGGGCATTCACGTCCTACGAGCAGTACTTC
CVSSYRAPGGAFTSYEQYF
>TRBV4-2|TRBJ2-7|NA|TRBD2
TGTGCCAGTAACCAAGATCTGCTCAGCGGGATCTCTGGGTACGAGCAGTACTTC
CASNQDLLSGISGYEQYF
>TRBV11-2|TRBJ2-1|NA|TRBD2
TGTGGCATCAGCTTTATAGCGGGAGGTGACAATGAGCAGTTCTTC
CGISFIAGGDNEQFF
>TRBV20-1|TRBJ2-1|once|TRBD2
TGCAGTGCTAGAGACCTAGCGGAATACAATGAGCAGTTCTTC
CSARDLAEYNEQFF
>TRBV28|TRBJ2-7|NA|NA
TGTGCCATCAACCGTAACACTTACGAGCAGTACTTC
CAINRNTYEQYF
>TRBV20-1|TRBJ2-5|NA|NA
TGTAGTGCTATCAGCCCGACAACCCTTGGGCCCAAAGAGACCCAGCACTTC
CSAISPTTLGPKETQHF
>TRBV20-1|TRBJ2-1|NA|NA
TGCAGTGCTAGGCCCCCAAATAATGAGCAGTTCTTC
CSARPPNNEQFF
>TRBV6-1|TRBJ2-1|NA|NA
TGTGCAAGCAGTGAGCGCCGGTTAGACTTCTTACTCTCGGCAGCCTATAATGAGCAGTTCTTC
CASSERRLDFLLSAAYNEQFF
>TRBV5-5|TRBJ1-6|NA|NA
TGTGCCAGCATCTCTGGACAGTCGAATTCACCCCTCCACTTC
CASISGQSNSPLHF
>TRBV6-5|TRBJ2-2|NA|TRBD1
TGTGCCAGCAGCCCCGACAGGGGGTGCACCGGGGAGCTGTTCTTT
CASSPDRGCTGELFF
>TRBV24-1|TRBJ1-1|NA|NA
TGTGCCACCAGTGACCGGACAGTTGGGGAAGCTCTCTTT
CATSDRTVGEALF
>TRBV2|TRBJ2-7|NA|NA
TGTGCCAGCATCGAAGGCACTATTAGGGATCACTCCTACGAGCAGTACTTC
CASIEGTIRDHSYEQYF
>TRBV20-1|TRBJ2-7|NA|TRBD2
TGCACTGCCCTGGCGGGAGCAGAAACCTACGAGCAGTATTTC
CTALAGAETYEQYF
>TRBV4-3|TRBJ1-3|NA|NA
TGCGCCAGTGGCCCAAGCTCTAACTCTGGAAACACCATATATTTT
CASGPSSNSGNTIYF
>TRBV20-1|TRBJ2-6|NA|NA
TGCTGTACTCCCTCGTCAGGGAGCTCTGGGGCCAACGTCCTGACTTTC
CCTPSSGSSGANVLTF
>TRBV29-1|TRBJ2-3|few|TRBD2
TGCAGTTCAGCCAGCGGGGATCTCGGTACGCGGTATTTT
CSSASGDLGTRYF
>TRBV20-1|TRBJ2-7|NA|NA
TGCAGTTCGGGAGTAGCTGGAGGCGAGCAGTACTTC
CSSGVAGGEQYF
>TRBV11-2|TRBJ1-2|NA|NA
TGTGCCAGCAACTTAGTAACGGAAGTTAACTATGGCTACAGCTTC
CASNLVTEVNYGYSF
>TRBV4-1|TRBJ2-7|NA|TRBD2
TGCGCCAGCAGCCAAGACGGCGGGAGCATTGTGGGCAAGCAGTACTTC
CASSQDGGSIVGKQYF
>TRBV11-2|TRBJ2-7|few|NA
TGTGCCAGCAGCCCTAGGGCTAGTGGTTCCTACAAGCAGTACTTC
CASSPRASGSYKQYF
>TRBV11-1|TRBJ2-3|NA|NA
TGTGCCAGCAGATGGGCAGGGATGGAAACGCAGTATTTT
CASRWAGMETQYF
>TRBV28|TRBJ1-1|NA|NA
TGTGCCGACAGTTTCCGAGGGACATTCTGGACCGAAGCTTTCTTT
CADSFRGTFWTEAFF
>TRBV29-1|TRBJ1-1|NA|TRBD1
TGCAGCGTTGGAATGGGACAGGGGAACACTAAAGCTTTCTTT
CSVGMGQGNTKAFF
>TRBV11-2|TRBJ2-7|NA|NA
TGTGCCAGCAGACCAGTGGGAGTTGACAAGCGGTACTTC
CASRPVGVDKRYF